These 11 T cell receptor beta chains originate from one sample sequenced in a study of cytomegalovirus exposure and HLA in healthy donors. Data came from immunoSEQ multiplex PCR; TCRdb stores just in-frame clones and leaves some out. This sample has more than 250,000 clones, with 75% to 90% found just once. Sequenced: PBMCs. Receptors were obtained from a woman under 30 in good health and CMV-seronegative.

This clone turned up a few times. The chain has TRBV6-5 and TRBJ1-2; D gene uncertain. With 2 bases removed from V and 4 bases from J, the gap between germline ends came to 11 bases. The CDR3 spans 14 residues. The V gene's germline CDR1 is MNHEY and CDR2 SVGAGI. The CDR3 DNA reads TGTGCCAGCAGTTACCTACAGCGGGGCTATGGCTACACCTTC. Its translation: CASSYLQRGYGYTF.

The chain carries TRBV9 and TRBJ2-3; D possibly corresponds to TRBD2 (6 bases). Trimming stripped 3 bases from V and 0 bases from J, with 11 bases between. This CDR3 spans 15 amino acids. Germline V gene lookup returns CDR1 SGDLS and CDR2 YYNGEE. In nucleotides, the CDR3 is TGTGCCAGCAGCGAGGGGCTAGCGAGCACAGATACGCAGTATTTT. This encodes CASSEGLASTDTQYF.

The chain employs TRBV2 and TRBJ2-6; 16 positions match TRBD2. Germline assignment: CDR1 SNHLY and CDR2 FYNNEI. There are 21 residues in the CDR3. The J segment lost 0 bases and the V segment lost 4 bases, leaving 9 bases of the junction unmatched. CDR3 loop: CASSGGLAGGGPSSGANVLTF. CDR3 nucleotides: TGTGCCAGCAGTGGGGGACTAGCGGGAGGGGGACCTAGCTCTGGGGCCAACGTCCTGACTTTC.

The CDR3 protein is CASSTGPLGSRETQYF. The DNA of the CDR3 is TGTGCCAGTAGTACGGGTCCTCTGGGGAGTAGGGAGACCCAGTACTTC. The chain employs TRBV19 and TRBJ2-5, with a tentative D call TRBD2 (5 bases). Trimming took off 4 bases at V and 5 bases at J, with 20 bases between the two ends. Germline CDR1 is LNHDA and CDR2 is SQIVND (reference sequence). The CDR3 totals 16 residues. Together with reference TRBV19 and TRBJ2-5, the CDR3 gives the full variable domain: DGGITQSPKYLFRKEGQNVTLSCEQNLNHDAMYWYRQDPGQGLRLIYYSQIVNDFQKGDIAEGYSVSREKKESFPLTVTSAQKNPTAFYLCASSTGPLGSRETQYFGPGTRLLVL.

The chain is built from TRBV28 and TRBJ2-7; 7 nucleotides line up with TRBD1. With V trimmed by 7 bases and J by 7 bases, 19 bases remained unmatched. This CDR3 is built from 16 residues. Germline lookup yields CDR1 MDHEN and CDR2 SYDVKM. The chain's CDR3 is CASTTPTVRVRGEQYF. The CDR3 nucleotides read TGTGCCAGCACCACCCCCACCGTGAGGGTCAGGGGGGAGCAGTACTTC.

The chain links TRBV4-3 to TRBJ2-7; 10 positions agree with TRBD2. Trimming cost V 6 bases and J 6 bases; bases outside gene matches: 11. Germline V gives CDR1 LGHNA, CDR2 YSLEER. The length of the CDR3 is 15 residues. The CDR3 loop reads CASSLTLAGEAEQYF. CDR3 in DNA: TGCGCCAGCAGTCTTACTCTAGCGGGAGAGGCCGAGCAGTACTTC.

This rearrangement joins TRBV27 to TRBJ1-5; D might be TRBD1 (6 bases). Germline CDR1 MNHEY, CDR2 SMNVEV (reference sequence). This CDR3 is 17 amino acids long. Deletions cut 6 bases from V and 4 bases from J, with 22 bases between. In DNA form, the CDR3 reads TGTGCCAGCAGCCCCCGGGGGGCGATTCCTATTAATCAGCCCCAGCATTTT. Its translation: CASSPRGAIPINQPQHF.

This clone was detected once. The V call is TRBV7-8, the J call TRBJ2-2, with D perhaps matching TRBD2 (6 bases). The germline V gene has CDR1 SGHVS and CDR2 FQNEAQ. Trimming left V 8 bases short and J 5 bases short, with 15 bases between. This CDR3 contains 14 residues. The CDR3, as DNA: TGTGCCAGCGTCGTAACGGGAGTTACCGGGGAGCTGTTTTTT. As protein: CASVVTGVTGELFF. The variable domain in full, completed from reference TRBV7-8 and TRBJ2-2, reads GAGVSQSPRYKVAKRGQDVALRCDPISGHVSLFWYQQALGQGPEFLTYFQNEAQLDKSGLPSDRFFAERPEGSVSTLKIQRTQQEDSAVYLCASVVTGVTGELFFGEGSRLTVL.

This clone appeared a few times. The chain combines TRBV7-8 with TRBJ2-7, with 7 bases identical to TRBD2. The CDR3 is made up of 13 amino acids. The V gene end was trimmed by 2 bases and the J gene end by 6 bases; junction bases not matched to a gene: 4. Germline V gene lookup returns CDR1 SGHVS and CDR2 FQNEAQ. CDR3 DNA: TGTGCCAGCAGCTTAATAAGGGAGGGCGAGCAGTACTTC. It yields the protein CASSLIREGEQYF.

The rearrangement uses TRBV10-3 and TRBJ2-7, with TRBD1 matching 8 bases. CDR3 length equals 15 residues. Germline V gene lookup returns CDR1 ENHRY and CDR2 SYGVKD. Trimming took 5 bases from V and 5 from J; bases not matched to a gene: 11. The chain's CDR3 is CAISSRGRPRDEQYF. CDR3 DNA sequence: TGTGCCATCAGTTCCAGGGGGCGCCCCCGGGACGAGCAGTACTTC.

This rearrangement joins TRBV4-1 to TRBJ2-1; a weak D match, TRBD2 (7 bases). The V end lost 2 bases, the J end lost 9 bases, and 26 bases lay between the germline ends. The CDR3 length is 18 residues. CDR1 and CDR2 from the germline V gene are MGHRA and YSYEKL. The CDR3, as DNA: TGCGCCAGCAGCCAATACCATGGGGGGCGGGAGATCGATTTTGAGCAGTTCTTC. Residues: CASSQYHGGREIDFEQFF.